This T cell receptor (beta chain) came from a study of PD-L1 blockade in urothelial cancer. V dropped 3 bases and J dropped 6; count of bases not matched to a gene: 5. Germline CDR1 is SGHTS and CDR2 is YDEGEE. The CDR3 is 14 amino acids. The sample holds one count of this clone. Measured with immunoSEQ multiplex PCR; TCRdb has only the in-frame clones, and not every one. The profile covers tens of thousands of clones, with roughly 84% appearing a single time and around a tenth taken by the ten largest. Sample time point: pretreatment peripheral blood. The source material was PBMCs, sampled around atezolizumab (anti-PD-L1) treatment. This sequence joins TRBV5-8 and TRBJ2-5; TRBD1 matches 10 bases. The sequence was obtained from an older woman with urothelial cancer. The CDR3 reads CASSSRDRGQTQYF. In DNA, the CDR3 is TGTGCCAGCAGCTCGAGGGACAGGGGCCAGACCCAGTACTTC.